What follows are 30 T cell receptor beta chains derived from one specimen sequenced in a study of blood T cells in healthy people across ages. A J-beta primer mix and a sample-barcoded 5' primer were used in a second PCR of roughly 6 to 11 cycles. MiXCR was run by TCRdb on the 5' RACE reads, yielding one entry per CDR3 protein. The repertoire has around 1,700,000 distinct CDR3 sequences, about 28% of them found once; the top ten carry 7.7%. Specimen: blood. These receptors all come from a woman in her twenties or thirties in good health.

This clonotype came up a few times. The rearrangement links TRBV20-1 to TRBJ2-7; 10 positions match TRBD1. V was clipped by 0 bases and J by 0 bases; unmatched bases: 5. Germline loops: CDR1 DFQATT, CDR2 SNEGSKA (reference sequence). The length of the CDR3 is 16 residues. CDR3 bases: TGCAGTGCTAGAGAGCCCGGGACAGGGGACTCCTACGAGCAGTACTTC. This translates into CSAREPGTGDSYEQYF.

This clonotype was counted many times. V is TRBV5-1 and J is TRBJ2-1, with 9 bases fitting TRBD2. The CDR3 is made up of 14 amino acids. Looked up from germline, CDR1 is SGHRS and CDR2 is YFSETQ. The J segment lost 8 bases and the V segment lost 2 bases, leaving 5 bases of the junction unmatched. The CDR3 sequence is CASSFSGSGDEQFF. CDR3 DNA: TGCGCCAGCAGCTTTAGCGGGAGTGGCGATGAGCAGTTCTTC.

This clonotype turned up a few times. The chain joins TRBV10-2 to TRBJ2-5, with a tentative D call TRBD2 (5 bases). The V and J ends lost 8 bases and 5 bases respectively, with 18 bases between them. This CDR3 has 14 residues. Germline assignment: CDR1 WSHSY and CDR2 SAAADI. The CDR3 protein is CASRHGRAEETQYF. The CDR3 region has the DNA TGCGCCAGCCGCCATGGACGAGCGGAGGAGACCCAGTACTTC.

This clonotype was observed at least ten times. V gene TRBV18 combines with J gene TRBJ1-2, with D hard to call. CDR1 is KGHSH and CDR2 is LQKENI in the germline V gene. This CDR3 has 16 residues. Trimming took off 2 bases at V and 2 bases at J, with 15 bases between the two ends. The CDR3 is CASSPFPEAGNYGYTF. The CDR3 nucleotides are TGTGCCAGCTCACCATTCCCAGAAGCCGGGAACTATGGCTACACCTTC.

This clonotype was observed a few times. The chain recombines TRBV9 with TRBJ1-6; no clear D gene. V was cut by 3 bases and J by 10 bases, with 11 bases left in between. Germline lookup yields CDR1 SGDLS and CDR2 YYNGEE. This CDR3 spans 13 amino acids. DNA for the CDR3: TGTGCCAGCAGCGCGAGAGGAGGGTCACCCCTCCACTTT. This encodes CASSARGGSPLHF.

This clonotype has a handful of counts. CDR3 in amino acids: CASGLLRTGSSGANVLTF. In DNA, the CDR3 is TGTGCCAGCGGGCTTCTACGGACGGGGAGCTCTGGGGCCAACGTCCTGACTTTC. The V gene is TRBV28, the J gene TRBJ2-6, with a possible D match to TRBD2 (5 bases). There are 18 residues in the CDR3. Per the germline V gene, CDR1 is MDHEN and CDR2 is SYDVKM. V lost 8 bases to trimming and J lost 0 bases, with 20 bases between them.

The chain's CDR3 is CSPYGTSGERLYNEQFF. For the CDR3, the DNA is TGCAGCCCCTACGGGACTAGCGGGGAGAGACTGTACAATGAGCAGTTCTTC. This rearrangement joins TRBV29-1 to TRBJ2-1; 13 positions match TRBD2. Germline V CDR1 and CDR2: SQVTM, ANQGSEA. Germline trimming cut 8 bases from V and 4 bases from J; bases unmatched to any gene: 14. The CDR3 is made up of 17 amino acids.

This clonotype was counted between two and nine times. CDR3: CASSQAREPYNEQFF. CDR3 DNA sequence: TGCGCCAGCAGCCAAGCGCGGGAACCCTACAATGAGCAGTTCTTC. This chain joins TRBV4-1 and TRBJ2-1; possible D gene TRBD2, 6 bases. This CDR3 contains 15 residues. Trimming removed 1 base from V and 2 bases from J, with 9 bases in between. The germline gives CDR1 MGHRA, CDR2 YSYEKL.

At least ten counts were recorded for this clonotype. The rearrangement uses TRBV7-2 and TRBJ2-7; perhaps TRBD1 as D (5 bases). This CDR3 has 12 amino acids. The germline gives CDR1 SGHTA, CDR2 FQGNSA. V gave up 3 bases and J gave up 8 bases, with 11 bases separating them. The CDR3 is CASSFSTVKQYF. The DNA of the CDR3 is TGTGCCAGCAGCTTTTCGACAGTAAAGCAGTACTTC.

The V and J genes are TRBV5-1 and TRBJ2-1; 7 bases fit TRBD2. This CDR3 is 15 amino acids long. Germline V gives CDR1 SGHRS, CDR2 YFSETQ. After removal of 4 bases from V and 4 bases from J, the junction contained 8 bases not matched to a gene. The CDR3: CASSGRGLTYNEQFF. The DNA for the CDR3 is TGCGCCAGCAGCGGGAGGGGCCTCACTTACAATGAGCAGTTCTTC.

The table lists this clonotype with a few counts. This chain joins TRBV20-1 and TRBJ2-4; 12 nucleotides match TRBD2. V gave up 3 bases and J gave up 0 bases; unmatched junction bases: 6. CDR1 is DFQATT, CDR2 SNEGSKA, per germline (reference sequence). The CDR3 contains 17 residues. The CDR3 DNA reads as TGCAGTGCTAGGGCTAGCGGGAGGGAACTAGCCAAAAACATTCAGTACTTC. This encodes CSARASGRELAKNIQYF.

This chain joins TRBV14 and TRBJ1-2; TRBD1 is a possible D gene (5 bases). Looked up from germline, CDR1 is SGHDN and CDR2 is FVKESK. V lost 0 bases, J lost 8 bases, and 13 bases lay in between. There are 14 residues in the CDR3. The CDR3 sequence: CASSQDRQGEGYTF. CDR3 in DNA: TGTGCCAGCAGCCAAGATAGGCAGGGCGAAGGCTACACCTTC.

This clonotype was seen a few times. This sequence joins TRBV19 and TRBJ1-4; D gene unclear. Looked up from germline, CDR1 is LNHDA and CDR2 is SQIVND (reference sequence). V lost 8 bases to trimming and J lost 4 bases, with 8 bases between them. The CDR3 loop spans 12 amino acids. CDR3 sequence: CASGLNNEKLFF. CDR3 sequence (DNA): TGTGCCAGTGGTCTGAATAATGAAAAACTGTTTTTT.

There are many counts of this clonotype. The V call is TRBV6-2 or TRBV6-3, the J call TRBJ2-4; TRBD1 matches at 7 bases. V lost 5 bases, J lost 7 bases, and 11 bases stayed unmatched. Germline-derived CDR1 and CDR2 are MNHEY and SVGEGT. CDR3 length: 15 amino acids. CDR3 bases: TGTGCCAGCAGTCCCCGCGGCAGGGGGTGGAACATTCAGTACTTC. Amino acid sequence: CASSPRGRGWNIQYF.

The chain combines TRBV6-6 with TRBJ2-1; a possible D gene is TRBD1 (5 bases). The CDR3 length is 15 residues. The V end was cut by 2 bases, the J end by 6 bases, with 14 bases between. Looked up from germline, CDR1 is MNHNY and CDR2 is SVGAGI (reference sequence). The DNA for the CDR3 is TGTGCCAGCAGTTACCCCTTAGGGCAGGGCAATGAGCAGTTCTTC. It is translated as CASSYPLGQGNEQFF.

V usage is TRBV4-1 and J usage is TRBJ1-2; D gene unclear. The CDR3 extends over 16 amino acids. Germline V gives CDR1 MGHRA, CDR2 YSYEKL. The V end lost 2 bases, the J end lost 3 bases, and 16 bases lay between the germline ends. The CDR3 here is CASSQPLRGSDYGYTF. The CDR3 DNA follows: TGCGCCAGCAGCCAACCTCTCCGGGGATCGGACTATGGCTACACCTTC.

This clonotype was recorded many times. The chain has TRBV7-9 and TRBJ2-7; D is unclear. The germline V and J ends were trimmed by 3 bases and 3 bases, with 9 bases remaining between them. This CDR3 spans 13 amino acids. Per germline, CDR1 SEHNR and CDR2 FQNEAQ (reference sequence). CDR3 bases: TGTGCCAGCAGCTTTGTAGAGAACTACGAGCAGTACTTC. It specifies CASSFVENYEQYF. Supplemented by reference TRBV7-9 and TRBJ2-7, the full variable domain reads DTGVSQNPRHKITKRGQNVTFRCDPISEHNRLYWYRQTLGQGPEFLTYFQNEAQLEKSRLLSDRFSAERPKGSFSTLEIQRTEQGDSAMYLCASSFVENYEQYFGPGTRLTVT.

The chain joins TRBV7-9 to TRBJ2-1; D is uncertain. V lost 5 bases and J 0 bases, leaving 14 bases between the germline ends. Germline-derived CDR1 and CDR2 are SEHNR and FQNEAQ (reference sequence). This CDR3 is built from 16 residues. The CDR3 sequence is CASSEGSGSSYNEQFF. The CDR3, as DNA: TGTGCCAGCAGCGAAGGGTCCGGCAGCTCCTACAATGAGCAGTTCTTC. Full variable domain (remainder filled in from reference TRBV7-9 and TRBJ2-1): DTGVSQNPRHKITKRGQNVTFRCDPISEHNRLYWYRQTLGQGPEFLTYFQNEAQLEKSRLLSDRFSAERPKGSFSTLEIQRTEQGDSAMYLCASSEGSGSSYNEQFFGPGTRLTVL.

The J gene is TRBJ1-5, the V gene TRBV19; D not certain. There are 16 residues in the CDR3. V lost 0 bases and J lost 2, with 11 bases in between. Germline V gives CDR1 LNHDA, CDR2 SQIVND (reference sequence). The CDR3: CASSIEPGHGNQPQHF. The CDR3 DNA reads as TGTGCCAGTAGTATAGAGCCTGGGCATGGCAATCAGCCCCAGCATTTT. The full variable domain, in which reference TRBV19 and TRBJ1-5 provide the parts outside the CDR3, is DGGITQSPKYLFRKEGQNVTLSCEQNLNHDAMYWYRQDPGQGLRLIYYSQIVNDFQKGDIAEGYSVSREKKESFPLTVTSAQKNPTAFYLCASSIEPGHGNQPQHFGDGTRLSIL.

This clonotype occurred many times. The chain has TRBV7-9 and TRBJ2-7, with 7 bases identical to TRBD1. Losses at the gene ends were 5 bases for V and 5 bases for J; bases not matched to a gene: 15. The CDR3 totals 16 residues. Germline CDR1 and CDR2: SEHNR and FQNEAQ (reference sequence). The CDR3 protein is CASSPTPGTATDEQYF. The CDR3 region has the DNA TGTGCCAGCAGCCCCACCCCCGGGACAGCCACTGACGAGCAGTACTTC.

The gene calls are TRBV20-1 and TRBJ2-7, with D unclear. Judging by the DNA end, TRBJ2-5 fits better; the J call may be wrong. The CDR3 spans 14 residues. Germline V gene lookup returns CDR1 DFQATT and CDR2 SNEGSKA (reference sequence). The CDR3: CSAMIESYRETQYF. For the CDR3, the DNA is TGCAGTGCTATGATAGAGTCCTATCGAGAGACCCAGTACTTC.

The gene calls are TRBV7-2 and TRBJ2-3; the match to TRBD2 covers 10 bases. Looked up from germline, CDR1 is SGHTA and CDR2 is FQGNSA. The V segment lost 4 bases and the J segment 0 bases; nucleotides outside the gene matches: 10. CDR3 length: 18 amino acids. The CDR3 bases are TGTGCCAGCAGCTCCTGGCTCGGTAGCGGGGGGAGCACAGATACGCAGTATTTT. It encodes CASSSWLGSGGSTDTQYF.

CDR3 residues: CASSLEGYYNEQFF. The CDR3 DNA sequence: TGCGCCAGCAGCTTGGAAGGGTACTACAATGAGCAGTTCTTC. This rearrangement joins TRBV5-1 to TRBJ2-1; D not certain. Trimming removed 0 bases at V and 3 bases at J, with 7 bases between. The CDR3 loop spans 14 amino acids. Germline lookup yields CDR1 SGHRS and CDR2 YFSETQ.

This chain uses TRBV25-1 with TRBJ1-2; D is uncertain. The CDR3 extends over 13 amino acids. Germline V gene sequence: CDR1 MGHDK, CDR2 SYGVNS. Trimming left V 7 bases short and J 7 bases short, with 16 bases between. In nucleotides, the CDR3 is TGTGCCAGCACTGCCCTCGGGAGCTGTGGCTACACCTTC. Encoded protein: CASTALGSCGYTF.

This clonotype was observed many times. The rearrangement joins TRBV12-3 or TRBV12-4 to TRBJ2-5; 9 bases align to TRBD2. V was clipped by 5 bases and J by 6 bases; unmatched bases: 10. The CDR3 length is 15 residues. DNA for the CDR3: TGTGCCAGCAGTCCCGGGATAGCGGGGGTTAAGACCCAGTACTTC. Translation gives CASSPGIAGVKTQYF.

The chain is built from TRBV4-3 and TRBJ2-3, with a tentative D call TRBD1 (5 bases). Trimming removed 11 bases from V and 6 bases from J, with 18 bases in between. The CDR3 sequence is 13 residues long. Germline CDR1 and CDR2: LGHNA and YSLEER. DNA of the CDR3: TGCGCCGGCGGCGAGCAAGCAGGGGATACGCAGTATTTT. It codes for CAGGEQAGDTQYF.

The chain carries TRBV28 and TRBJ2-5, with a tentative D call TRBD1 (6 bases). Germline CDR1 reads MDHEN; CDR2 reads SYDVKM. The CDR3 runs to 11 residues. V was trimmed by 8 bases and J by 11 bases, leaving 15 bases between them. This CDR3 is CASGTGFEQYF. CDR3 sequence (DNA): TGTGCCAGCGGTACAGGGTTTGAGCAGTACTTC. The variable domain in full, completed from reference TRBV28 and TRBJ2-5, reads DVKVTQSSRYLVKRTGEKVFLECVQDMDHENMFWYRQDPGLGLRLIYFSYDVKMKEKGDIPEGYSVSREKKERFSLILESASTNQTSMYLCASGTGFEQYFGPGTRLLVL.

This clonotype was detected ten times or more. The chain couples TRBV5-1 to TRBJ1-2; D remains unclear. There are 14 residues in the CDR3. Germline lookup yields CDR1 SGHRS and CDR2 YFSETQ. Trimming shortened V by 0 bases and J by 2 bases, and 8 bases separated the two germline ends. CDR3 nucleotides: TGCGCCAGCAGCTTGGGGCGCGTCAACTATGGCTACACCTTC. Its translation: CASSLGRVNYGYTF.

This chain uses TRBV29-1 with TRBJ2-1; no definite D call. Germline-derived CDR1 and CDR2 are SQVTM and ANQGSEA. The CDR3 has 12 amino acids. V was clipped by 8 bases and J by 6 bases, with 14 bases between them. CDR3 region: CSCLTHTNEQFF. CDR3 coding DNA: TGCAGCTGTTTGACCCATACCAATGAGCAGTTCTTC.

The genes are TRBV3-1 and TRBJ2-1; D is unresolved. CDR1 is LGHDT and CDR2 is YNNKEL in the germline V gene (reference sequence). Trimming took off 3 bases at V and 4 bases at J, with 19 bases between the two ends. The CDR3 runs to 17 residues. CDR3 coding DNA: TGTGCCAGCAGCCACGATCCGCCGTCCAAGAGGTACAATGAGCAGTTCTTC. The encoded protein is CASSHDPPSKRYNEQFF.